The clone carrying this TCR beta chain was seen a few times. Next came a second PCR, run for about 7 to 12 cycles, which used a sample-barcoded 5' primer along with a J-beta primer mix. MiXCR was run by TCRdb on the 5' RACE reads, yielding one entry per CDR3 protein. The table records 1.5 million to 2 million distinct CDR3 sequences, around 35% of them present only once. This CDR3 spans 15 amino acids. From germline, CDR1 is DFQATT and CDR2 SNEGSKA (reference sequence). Trimming removed 0 bases from V and 4 bases from J, with 15 bases in between. This entry belongs to a study of blood T cells in healthy people across ages.

Sequenced: blood. The sequence was collected from a woman in her thirties in good health. The rearrangement uses TRBV20-1 and TRBJ1-2; a weak D match, TRBD1 (6 bases). CDR3 sequence: CSARDPRGVIYGYTF. CDR3 nucleotide sequence: TGCAGTGCTAGAGACCCCAGGGGCGTAATCTATGGCTACACCTTC.